The TCR beta chain described here comes from a study of T cell responses to AZD1222 COVID-19 vaccine. The study, taken as a whole, reports: Among spike-specific TCRs, nearly half reportedly target unmutated variant regions. Clonal diversity was possibly underestimated; the donors were predominantly white British and more often female. Researchers report vaccine-associated CD4 TCRs spanning spike, with dominance at 160-218 and 743-854. Increased Spike-specific TCR breadth and depth were observed after two AZD1222 doses.

Sequencing was performed with immunoSEQ multiplex PCR; in TCRdb, only in-frame clones are kept and a portion is missing. The sample has about 140,000 clones; about nine tenths are singletons. The CDR3 loop spans 14 amino acids. Germline V lookup: CDR1 SGHRS, CDR2 YFSETQ. V was clipped by 2 bases and J by 1 base, with 10 bases between them. Details on this clone: Its cognate antigen is unknown.

The source of this sequence is an adult who received the AZD1222 COVID-19 vaccine. Sample: peripheral blood, taken 28 days after the second AZD1222 dose. The genes are TRBV5-1 and TRBJ2-7, with D maybe TRBD1 (5 bases). The CDR3 coding sequence is TGCGCCAGCAGCTTTCGACAGAAATCCTACGAGCAGTACTTC. Amino acid sequence: CASSFRQKSYEQYF.